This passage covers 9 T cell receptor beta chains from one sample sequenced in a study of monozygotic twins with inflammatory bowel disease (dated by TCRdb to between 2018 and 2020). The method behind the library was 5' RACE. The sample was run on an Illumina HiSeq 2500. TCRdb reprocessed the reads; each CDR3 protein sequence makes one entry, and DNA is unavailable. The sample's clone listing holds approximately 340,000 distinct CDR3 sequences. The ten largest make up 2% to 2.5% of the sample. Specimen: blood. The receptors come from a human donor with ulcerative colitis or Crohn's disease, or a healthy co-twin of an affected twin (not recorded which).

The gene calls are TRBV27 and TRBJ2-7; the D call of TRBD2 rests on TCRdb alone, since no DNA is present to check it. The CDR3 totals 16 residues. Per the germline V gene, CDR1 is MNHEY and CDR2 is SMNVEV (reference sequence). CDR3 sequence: CASNSYLAGGRNEQYF.

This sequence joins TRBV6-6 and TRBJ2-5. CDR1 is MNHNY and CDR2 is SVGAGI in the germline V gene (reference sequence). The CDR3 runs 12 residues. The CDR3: CATGPSAETQYF.

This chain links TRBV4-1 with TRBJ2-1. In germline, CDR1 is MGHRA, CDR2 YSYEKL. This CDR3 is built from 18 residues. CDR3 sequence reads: CASSQADIVANSFNEQFF.

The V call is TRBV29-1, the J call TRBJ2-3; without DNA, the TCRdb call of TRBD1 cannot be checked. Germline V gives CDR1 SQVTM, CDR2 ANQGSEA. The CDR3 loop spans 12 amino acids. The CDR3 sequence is CSIASPIDTQYF.

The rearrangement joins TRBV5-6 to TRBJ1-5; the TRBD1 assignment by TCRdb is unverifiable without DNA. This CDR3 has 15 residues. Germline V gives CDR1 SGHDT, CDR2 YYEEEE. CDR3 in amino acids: CASSLLRDTDQPQHF.

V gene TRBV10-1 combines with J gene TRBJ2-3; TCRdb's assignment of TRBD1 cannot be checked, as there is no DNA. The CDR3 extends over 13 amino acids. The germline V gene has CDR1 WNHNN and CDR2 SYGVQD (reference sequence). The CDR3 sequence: CASREGPGDTQYF.

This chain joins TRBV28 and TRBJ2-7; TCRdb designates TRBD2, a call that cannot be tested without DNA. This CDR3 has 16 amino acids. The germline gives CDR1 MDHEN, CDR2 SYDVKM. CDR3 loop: CASSHLWGLSSYEQYF.

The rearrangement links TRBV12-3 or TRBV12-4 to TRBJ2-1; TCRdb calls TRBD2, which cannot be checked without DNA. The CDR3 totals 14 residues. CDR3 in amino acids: CASSTSGRGGEQFF.

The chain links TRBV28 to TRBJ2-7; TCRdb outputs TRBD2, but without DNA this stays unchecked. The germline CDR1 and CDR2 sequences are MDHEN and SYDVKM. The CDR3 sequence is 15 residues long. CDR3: CASSSPGLPTYEQYF. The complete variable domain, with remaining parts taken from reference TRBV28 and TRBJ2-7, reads DVKVTQSSRYLVKRTGEKVFLECVQDMDHENMFWYRQDPGLGLRLIYFSYDVKMKEKGDIPEGYSVSREKKERFSLILESASTNQTSMYLCASSSPGLPTYEQYFGPGTRLTVT.